Below are 9 T cell receptor beta chains sequenced from a single sample in a study of regulatory dendritic cells for organ transplantation. Using immunoSEQ multiplex PCR, the repertoire was profiled, and TCRdb retains in-frame clones only, with some absent. Counted here are a few thousand clones, around three fifths occurring once; the ten biggest clones make up 10% to 12%. The sample consisted of memory CD8+ T cells from blood. Subset described: CD45RO+ memory T cells. These TCRs come from a human donor in good health.

This clone was detected a few times. Other nucleotide sequences in the sample specify the same CDR3. The J gene is TRBJ2-7, the V gene TRBV5-1, with D maybe TRBD1 (6 bases). CDR1 is SGHRS and CDR2 is YFSETQ in the germline V gene. The CDR3 loop spans 14 amino acids. The V end lost 0 bases, the J end lost 2 bases, and 9 bases lay between the germline ends. For the CDR3, the DNA is TGCGCCAGCAGCTTGGGACCAGGGGCCTACGAGCAGTACTTC. Its translation: CASSLGPGAYEQYF.

This sequence joins TRBV4-3 and TRBJ1-2, with D perhaps matching TRBD1 (5 bases). Germline CDR1 LGHNA, CDR2 YSLEER. This CDR3 has 16 amino acids. Trimming shortened V by 4 bases and J by 2 bases, and 17 bases separated the two germline ends. The DNA for the CDR3 is TGCGCCAGCAGCCCCGTGGGGGGGAACGGAAACTATGGCTACACCTTC. Residues: CASSPVGGNGNYGYTF.

This rearrangement joins TRBV6-6 to TRBJ2-1, with D possibly TRBD2 on 5 matching bases. Germline lookup yields CDR1 MNHNY and CDR2 SVGAGI (reference sequence). The CDR3 totals 15 residues. The V end was cut by 4 bases, the J end by 2 bases, with 12 bases between. CDR3 loop: CASSSPGEPYNEQFF. CDR3 sequence (DNA): TGTGCCAGCAGTTCTCCCGGGGAACCCTACAATGAGCAGTTCTTC.

The gene calls are TRBV6-1 and TRBJ2-1; 7 bases line up with TRBD2. The CDR3 runs to 13 residues. Losses at the gene ends were 8 bases for V and 4 bases for J; bases not matched to a gene: 5. Germline assignment: CDR1 MNHNS and CDR2 SASEGT. The CDR3 DNA reads as TGTGCCAGCTCGGCGGGAGAGTACAATGAGCAGTTCTTC. Amino acids: CASSAGEYNEQFF.

The rearrangement joins TRBV11-3 to TRBJ2-5; TRBD2 matches at 8 bases. Germline V gene sequence: CDR1 SGHNT, CDR2 YENEEA. V lost 5 bases and J lost 4; bases outside the gene matches: 9. The CDR3 totals 15 residues. The chain's CDR3 is CASSPRTSLTETQYF. The DNA for the CDR3 is TGTGCCAGCAGCCCACGGACTAGCTTGACAGAGACCCAGTACTTC.

This clone was seen only a few times. The chain links TRBV7-9 to TRBJ2-1, with TRBD2 matching 7 bases. The ends lost 5 bases at V and 3 bases at J; junction bases unmatched: 10. The germline V gene has CDR1 SEHNR and CDR2 FQNEAQ (reference sequence). The CDR3 spans 16 residues. For the CDR3, the DNA is TGTGCCAGCAGCATTCTCGGATCTAGCGGCTACAATGAGCAGTTCTTC. Translated: CASSILGSSGYNEQFF.

The chain employs TRBV7-8 and TRBJ1-2; D remains ambiguous. V was shortened by 1 base and J by 8 bases, with 11 bases between the two germline ends. Germline V gene lookup returns CDR1 SGHVS and CDR2 FQNEAQ. This CDR3 region has 13 residues. The CDR3 loop reads CASSLEPSGGYTF. The CDR3 region has the DNA TGTGCCAGCAGCTTAGAACCAAGCGGGGGCTACACCTTC.

This chain joins TRBV9 and TRBJ2-1, with TRBD1 matching 7 bases. Trimming removed 0 bases from V and 6 bases from J; junction bases left unmatched: 0. This CDR3 is 13 amino acids long. Germline loops: CDR1 SGDLS, CDR2 YYNGEE. CDR3 loop: CASSVGQGNEQFF. The CDR3 nucleotides are TGTGCCAGCAGCGTAGGACAGGGCAATGAGCAGTTCTTC.

The chain couples TRBV11-2 to TRBJ1-4; D is uncertain. CDR3 length equals 17 residues. CDR1 and CDR2 from the germline V gene are SGHAT and FQNNGV. V lost 1 base, J lost 0 bases, and 12 bases lay in between. The CDR3 protein is CASSLAPGEPTNEKLFF. CDR3 sequence (DNA): TGTGCCAGCAGCTTAGCCCCCGGGGAGCCAACTAATGAAAAACTGTTTTTT.